These 27 T cell receptor beta chains share one sample of origin, sequenced in a study of human T cells and chemical hapten exposure. Individual cDNA molecules each carried unique molecular identifiers attached by the library. In TCRdb, the reads were re-called with MiXCR into one record per CDR3 protein. The data hold fewer than 5,000 distinct CDR3 sequences, with approximately 47% observed a single time. Treatment denoted: therapeutic diphenylcyclopropenone sensitization with weekly scalp DPC. This material consisted of whole blood, taken before DPC sensitization or 2, 6, or about 24 weeks after (not recorded which). The receptor set was obtained from an adult with alopecia areata. Some clones in this sample may be carry-over from other donors' samples. This table probably holds off-target reads from a library built for another chain.

This chain uses TRBV6-5 with TRBJ2-5; no firm D call. Trimming shortened V by 2 bases and J by 3 bases, and 13 bases separated the two germline ends. Germline values: CDR1 MNHEY, CDR2 SVGAGI. CDR3 size: 15 residues. The CDR3 DNA reads as TGTGCCAGCAGTTACCGATCAGAAATTAAAGAGACCCAGTACTTC. Translation: CASSYRSEIKETQYF.

The CDR3 sequence is CASSIRDLGRYEQYF. The CDR3 DNA reads as TGTGCCAGCAGTATTCGGGACCTTGGTCGGTACGAGCAGTACTTC. The chain links TRBV6-2 or TRBV6-3 to TRBJ2-7; D tentatively reads TRBD1 or TRBD2 (5 bases each). Germline V lookup: CDR1 MNHEY, CDR2 SVGEGT. This CDR3 spans 15 amino acids. Trimming stripped 5 bases from V and 4 bases from J, with 18 bases between.

J is TRBJ2-5 and V is TRBV11-2; D gene ambiguous. V lost 5 bases and J 2 bases, leaving 9 bases between the germline ends. The germline V gene encodes CDR1 SGHAT and CDR2 FQNNGV. The CDR3 has 13 residues. The CDR3 DNA reads as TGTGCCAGCAGCCACCTCGGACAAGAGACCCAGTACTTC. Translated, it gives CASSHLGQETQYF.

The V gene is TRBV5-1, the J gene TRBJ2-2; perhaps TRBD2 as D (5 bases). Germline V gene lookup returns CDR1 SGHRS and CDR2 YFSETQ. CDR3 length: 13 amino acids. V was shortened by 2 bases and J by 6 bases, with 8 bases between the two germline ends. For the CDR3, the DNA is TGCGCCAGCAGCTTAGGAGGCCCCGGGGAGCTGTTTTTT. It encodes CASSLGGPGELFF.

V gene TRBV5-4 combines with J gene TRBJ2-1; TRBD1 might be the D (5 bases). Per the germline V gene, CDR1 is SGHNT and CDR2 is YYREEE (reference sequence). Deletions cut 0 bases from V and 9 bases from J, with 19 bases between. This CDR3 is built from 16 residues. In DNA form, the CDR3 reads TGTGCCAGCAGCTTGGGCAGGCAGGGAAGAACCGCTGAGCAGTTCTTC. It specifies CASSLGRQGRTAEQFF.

This rearrangement joins TRBV10-2 to TRBJ2-5; 12 nucleotides line up with TRBD2. Trimming cost V 0 bases and J 6 bases; bases outside gene matches: 11. Germline assignment: CDR1 WSHSY and CDR2 SAAADI. CDR3 length: 18 amino acids. CDR3 protein: CASSESINRTSGTKTQYF. The DNA for the CDR3 is TGCGCCAGCAGTGAGTCGATAAATAGGACTAGCGGGACTAAGACCCAGTACTTC.

This rearrangement joins TRBV12-3 or TRBV12-4 to TRBJ2-6, with D perhaps matching TRBD1 (5 bases). This CDR3 region has 15 residues. The V end was cut by 3 bases, the J end by 0 bases, with 6 bases between. The CDR3 nucleotides read TGTGCCAGCAGTTTCGACAGCTCTGGGGCCAACGTCCTGACTTTC. It is translated as CASSFDSSGANVLTF.

J is TRBJ2-5 and V is TRBV7-8, with D hard to call. Trimming removed 5 bases at V and 3 bases at J, with 7 bases between. CDR3 length: 12 amino acids. Per the germline V gene, CDR1 is SGHVS and CDR2 is FQNEAQ. The CDR3 loop reads CASSPIKETQYF. The DNA of the CDR3 is TGTGCCAGCAGCCCCATTAAAGAGACCCAGTACTTC. Looking up the rest from reference TRBV7-8 and TRBJ2-5 gives the full variable domain: GAGVSQSPRYKVAKRGQDVALRCDPISGHVSLFWYQQALGQGPEFLTYFQNEAQLDKSGLPSDRFFAERPEGSVSTLKIQRTQQEDSAVYLCASSPIKETQYFGPGTRLLVL.

The genes are TRBV7-9 and TRBJ2-4; D is ambiguous. This CDR3 is 14 amino acids long. V was cut by 5 bases and J by 1 base, with 9 bases left in between. Germline CDR1 reads SEHNR; CDR2 reads FQNEAQ (reference sequence). CDR3 protein: CASSPEIAKNIQYF. In DNA, the CDR3 is TGTGCCAGCAGCCCAGAGATCGCCAAAAACATTCAGTACTTC.

J is TRBJ2-7 and V is TRBV4-1; D gene unclear. V lost 0 bases and J lost 7, with 13 bases in between. CDR3 length: 14 residues. Germline V lookup: CDR1 MGHRA, CDR2 YSYEKL. CDR3 region: CASSQDRKSQEQYF. For the CDR3, the DNA is TGCGCCAGCAGCCAAGATCGTAAAAGTCAGGAGCAGTACTTC.

The chain has TRBV7-2 and TRBJ2-5; 12 nucleotides match TRBD2. With V trimmed by 5 bases and J by 2 bases, 3 bases remained unmatched. The CDR3 is made up of 15 amino acids. Germline loops: CDR1 SGHTA, CDR2 FQGNSA. CDR3 nucleotide sequence: TGTGCCAGCAGCAGACTAGCGGGGGAACAAGAGACCCAGTACTTC. It encodes CASSRLAGEQETQYF.

The chain uses TRBV7-2 and TRBJ2-3; D is unresolved. V was pared by 5 bases and J by 6 bases, with 12 bases between. Germline CDR1 and CDR2: SGHTA and FQGNSA. This CDR3 is 13 amino acids long. CDR3 region: CASSQPRWDTQYF. The CDR3 DNA is TGTGCCAGCAGCCAACCTCGATGGGATACGCAGTATTTT.

V is TRBV28 and J is TRBJ2-5; 7 bases map to TRBD1. Germline V gives CDR1 MDHEN, CDR2 SYDVKM. This CDR3 comprises 14 residues. V lost 5 bases, J lost 0 bases, and 3 bases stayed unmatched. This CDR3 reads CASSGRGYQETQYF. CDR3 bases: TGTGCCAGCAGTGGCAGGGGGTACCAAGAGACCCAGTACTTC.

This clonotype was seen only once. The CDR3 loop is CASSLTGNEQYF. DNA for the CDR3: TGCGCCAGCAGCTTAACAGGGAACGAGCAGTACTTC. The chain recombines TRBV5-1 with TRBJ2-7; possibly TRBD1 for D (6 bases). The CDR3 length is 12 residues. The germline V gene encodes CDR1 SGHRS and CDR2 YFSETQ. Trimming removed 2 bases from V and 5 bases from J, with 8 bases in between.

This clonotype was detected only a few times. V is TRBV19 and J is TRBJ2-3; possibly TRBD1 for D (5 bases). Trimming removed 7 bases from V and 0 bases from J, with 14 bases in between. This CDR3 is 15 amino acids long. Germline V lookup: CDR1 LNHDA, CDR2 SQIVND (reference sequence). CDR3 DNA sequence: TGTGCCAGTAATCTTCAGGGTCAGAGCACAGATACGCAGTATTTT. Residues: CASNLQGQSTDTQYF. Variable domain in full (rest from reference TRBV19 and TRBJ2-3): DGGITQSPKYLFRKEGQNVTLSCEQNLNHDAMYWYRQDPGQGLRLIYYSQIVNDFQKGDIAEGYSVSREKKESFPLTVTSAQKNPTAFYLCASNLQGQSTDTQYFGPGTRLTVL.

In this sample, this clonotype turned up once. V gene TRBV27 combines with J gene TRBJ2-7; 11 nucleotides line up with TRBD2. V lost 2 bases to trimming and J lost 1 base; unmatched junction nucleotides: 7. This CDR3 region has 17 residues. In germline, CDR1 is MNHEY, CDR2 SMNVEV (reference sequence). The CDR3 sequence is CASSLRSSGRLSYEQYF. In nucleotides, the CDR3 is TGTGCCAGCAGTTTAAGATCTAGCGGGAGGCTTTCCTACGAGCAGTACTTC.

This clonotype occurred a few times. The J gene is TRBJ2-7, the V gene TRBV27, with D hard to call. Trimming removed 2 bases from V and 0 bases from J, with 8 bases in between. Germline CDR1 is MNHEY and CDR2 is SMNVEV (reference sequence). The length of the CDR3 is 14 residues. CDR3 sequence: CASSLVMSSYEQYF. CDR3 bases: TGTGCCAGCAGTTTAGTAATGAGCTCCTACGAGCAGTACTTC.

This chain links TRBV12-3 or TRBV12-4 with TRBJ2-7; 8 nucleotides match TRBD1. The CDR3 has 14 residues. J lost 2 bases, V lost 6 bases, and 6 bases had no gene match. The CDR3 region has the DNA TGTGCCAGCAGCCTAACACAGGGGGCCTACGAGCAGTACTTC. Its protein product is CASSLTQGAYEQYF.

A few counts support this clonotype. The chain has TRBV4-3 and TRBJ2-5, with D unresolved. CDR1 and CDR2 (germline): LGHNA, YSLEER. Trimming shortened V by 0 bases and J by 4 bases, and 12 bases separated the two germline ends. The CDR3 is 15 amino acids. This CDR3 is CASSQDVGYRETQYF. As DNA, the CDR3 is TGCGCCAGCAGCCAAGATGTAGGGTACAGAGAGACCCAGTACTTC.

The genes are TRBV2 and TRBJ2-7; D call uncertain. The germline V gene encodes CDR1 SNHLY and CDR2 FYNNEI. Trimming shortened V by 0 bases and J by 2 bases, and 2 bases separated the two germline ends. The CDR3 runs to 12 residues. Written as DNA, the CDR3 is TGTGCCAGCAGTGAAGCGGCCTACGAGCAGTACTTC. This encodes CASSEAAYEQYF.

The chain carries TRBV12-3 or TRBV12-4 and TRBJ2-5, with D possibly being TRBD1 (6 bases). This CDR3 region has 15 residues. The V end lost 0 bases, the J end lost 10 bases, and 18 bases lay between the germline ends. CDR3 coding DNA: TGTGCCAGCAGTTTAGCTCCCGGACAGCCGGACCTCCAGTACTTC. It codes for CASSLAPGQPDLQYF.

This chain joins TRBV15 and TRBJ2-1, with D possibly matching TRBD2 (6 bases). The CDR3 sequence is 15 residues long. Germline V gene data show CDR1 as LNHNV and CDR2 as YYDKDF (reference sequence). V was pared by 5 bases and J by 8 bases, with 19 bases between. Here the CDR3 reads CATSGSRDRGDEQFF. CDR3 nucleotides: TGTGCCACCAGCGGGAGCAGGGACCGCGGGGATGAGCAGTTCTTC. Filled out from reference TRBV15 and TRBJ2-1, the complete variable domain reads DAMVIQNPRYQVTQFGKPVTLSCSQTLNHNVMYWYQQKSSQAPKLLFHYYDKDFNNEADTPDNFQSRRPNTSFCFLDIRSPGLGDTAMYLCATSGSRDRGDEQFFGPGTRLTVL.

This clonotype appeared a few times. The J gene is TRBJ2-5, the V gene TRBV5-1, with 11 bases that match TRBD1. This CDR3 contains 14 residues. Looked up from germline, CDR1 is SGHRS and CDR2 is YFSETQ. The V gene end was trimmed by 4 bases and the J gene end by 4 bases; junction bases not matched to a gene: 3. CDR3 region: CASSRTGGPETQYF. CDR3 in DNA: TGCGCCAGCAGCAGGACAGGGGGCCCAGAGACCCAGTACTTC.

This clonotype was counted between two and nine times. The chain links TRBV7-8 to TRBJ2-3; no reliable D call. Trimming removed 6 bases at V and 4 bases at J, with 11 bases between. The CDR3 extends over 13 amino acids. Germline V gene sequence: CDR1 SGHVS, CDR2 FQNEAQ. The CDR3 DNA is TGTGCCAGCAGTCCAACCCCGGCAGATACGCAGTATTTT. Translating it yields CASSPTPADTQYF.

This clonotype was seen more than once but under ten times. CDR3 coding DNA: TGTGCCAGCAGCTTGCGATTAGCGGGGATTTCGGATACGCAGTATTTT. Translation gives CASSLRLAGISDTQYF. The V gene is TRBV7-2, the J gene TRBJ2-3; 8 nucleotides line up with TRBD2. J lost 6 bases, V lost 3 bases, and 11 bases had no gene match. CDR3 length: 16 residues. CDR1 is SGHTA, CDR2 FQGNSA, per germline.

The V call is TRBV2, the J call TRBJ2-3; no clear D. Trimming took 7 bases from V and 3 from J, leaving 5 bases between them. The germline V gene has CDR1 SNHLY and CDR2 FYNNEI. This CDR3 region has 11 residues. For the CDR3, the DNA is TGTGCCAGCATGGTGACAGATACGCAGTATTTT. It specifies CASMVTDTQYF.

The genes are TRBV6-2 or TRBV6-3 and TRBJ2-1; TRBD2 matches 10 bases. J lost 4 bases, V lost 2 bases, and 8 bases had no gene match. CDR3 length: 17 residues. Per the germline V gene, CDR1 is MNHEY and CDR2 is SVGEGT. CDR3 protein: CASSYISGRGSYNEQFF. CDR3 DNA sequence: TGTGCCAGCAGTTACATAAGCGGGAGGGGTAGTTACAATGAGCAGTTCTTC.